This is a list of T cell receptor beta chains from one sample in a study of T-cell memory formation after mild COVID-19. TCRdb fed the 5' RACE reads into MiXCR, producing one record per CDR3 protein. The table records 400,000 or so distinct CDR3 sequences, about 20% of them present only once. The material sequenced was PBMCs or a T cell subset sorted from them (not recorded which). The source of these receptors is an adult woman who had mild COVID-19 (a few samples of this study predate the infection). Cell type and time point are not known. CDR3s include the opening cysteine and the closing phenylalanine or tryptophan. A D gene is named only where the DNA matches it firmly. A clone size is listed for some rows: how often the clone was seen (once, few, many), or a class if it is expanded.

clone size	V gene	J gene	D gene	CDR3 protein	CDR3 DNA
few	TRBV24-1	TRBJ2-7	TRBD1	CATSDPGGDRGNEQYF	TGTGCCACCAGTGACCCGGGCGGGGACAGGGGGAACGAGCAGTACTTC
-	TRBV25-1	TRBJ2-6	-	CASSVRAAGANVLTF	TGTGCCAGCAGTGTCAGGGCGGCTGGGGCCAACGTCCTGACTTTC
few	TRBV20-1	TRBJ2-3	TRBD2	CSVEAGGWGDTQYF	TGCAGTGTCGAAGCGGGAGGATGGGGAGATACGCAGTATTTT
few	TRBV20-1	TRBJ1-5	-	CSARAAGIGSNQPQHF	TGCAGTGCTAGAGCCGCAGGGATCGGTAGCAATCAGCCCCAGCATTTT
-	TRBV29-1	TRBJ2-7	TRBD2	CSVGGLAGTIYEQYF	TGCAGCGTTGGGGGACTAGCGGGGACAATCTACGAGCAGTACTTC
few	TRBV29-1	TRBJ2-6	-	CSVDYPGANVLTF	TGCAGCGTTGATTATCCTGGGGCCAACGTCCTGACTTTC
few	TRBV7-2	TRBJ1-4	-	CASSLGLTNEKLFF	TGTGCCAGCAGCTTAGGCTTGACAAATGAAAAACTGTTTTTT
-	TRBV7-8	TRBJ2-5	TRBD2	CASSPRLAGLQETQYF	TGTGCCAGCAGCCCCAGACTAGCGGGACTTCAAGAGACCCAGTACTTC
-	TRBV9	TRBJ1-2	-	CASSVTGADGYGYTF	TGTGCCAGCAGCGTAACGGGGGCCGATGGCTATGGCTACACCTTC
few	TRBV19	TRBJ2-1	-	CASSMEGGREQFF	TGTGCCAGTAGTATGGAGGGGGGCAGGGAGCAGTTCTTC
many	TRBV7-9	TRBJ2-1	-	CASSLERAKQFF	TGTGCCAGCAGTCTAGAACGAGCTAAGCAGTTCTTC
few	TRBV29-1	TRBJ2-2	TRBD2	CSVLGTSKNRELFF	TGCAGCGTGTTGGGGACTAGCAAAAATCGGGAGCTGTTTTTT
once	TRBV20-1	TRBJ2-5	TRBD2	CSARPLTSGPQETQYF	TGCAGTGCTAGACCCCTGACTAGCGGGCCGCAAGAGACCCAGTACTTC
-	TRBV7-2	TRBJ2-3	TRBD2	CASSFLAGGPSTDTQYF	TGTGCCAGCAGCTTTTTAGCGGGGGGGCCGAGCACAGATACGCAGTATTTT
-	TRBV5-1	TRBJ1-2	TRBD1	CASSTGTDYGYTF	TGCGCCAGCAGCACCGGGACAGACTATGGCTACACCTTC
-	TRBV20-1	TRBJ2-7	TRBD2	CSARWRTSGEQYF	TGCAGTGCTCGTTGGAGGACTAGCGGCGAGCAGTACTTC
-	TRBV7-8	TRBJ1-2	-	CASSTRSAGGGGYTF	TGTGCCAGCAGCACACGTTCAGCGGGGGGTGGGGGCTACACCTTC
few	TRBV2	TRBJ1-1	-	CASSEGGTEAFF	TGTGCCAGCAGTGAAGGGGGCACTGAAGCTTTCTTT
few	TRBV5-5	TRBJ2-7	-	CASSFRQGYEQYF	TGTGCCAGCAGCTTCCGCCAGGGCTACGAGCAGTACTTC
once	TRBV5-1	TRBJ2-1	-	CASTFLNYNEQFF	TGCGCCAGCACCTTCCTGAATTACAATGAGCAGTTCTTC
-	TRBV19	TRBJ1-5	-	CASSIVSQPQHF	TGTGCCAGTAGTATAGTAAGTCAGCCCCAGCATTTT
-	TRBV6-6	TRBJ1-1	-	CASSWGRTNTEAFF	TGTGCCAGCAGTTGGGGACGGACGAACACTGAAGCTTTCTTT
-	TRBV7-8	TRBJ1-3	-	CASSSRQESSGNTIYF	TGTGCCAGCAGCTCTAGACAGGAGAGCTCTGGAAACACCATATATTTT
-	TRBV7-8	TRBJ2-7	-	CASSLVGGGEQYF	TGTGCCAGCAGCTTAGTAGGAGGAGGCGAGCAGTACTTC
-	TRBV9	TRBJ2-3	-	CASSGTVPTQYF	TGTGCCAGCAGCGGGACAGTACCGACGCAGTATTTT